The clone carrying this TCR beta chain was seen many times. Via MiXCR, TCRdb re-called the RT-PCR reads, giving one row per CDR3 protein. Here the sample spans more than 550,000 distinct CDR3 sequences, approximately 14% being singletons. Deletions cut 0 bases from V and 5 bases from J, with 6 bases between. The CDR3 sequence is 12 residues long. The germline gives CDR1 SGHRS, CDR2 YFSETQ. Source material: memory CD4+ T cells from blood. The receptor was derived from a female donor in good health, serving as a healthy control. The V call is TRBV5-1, the J call TRBJ2-7, with D uncertain. The CDR3 spells CASSLEGNEQYF. DNA for the CDR3: TGCGCCAGCAGCTTGGAGGGTAACGAGCAGTACTTC.